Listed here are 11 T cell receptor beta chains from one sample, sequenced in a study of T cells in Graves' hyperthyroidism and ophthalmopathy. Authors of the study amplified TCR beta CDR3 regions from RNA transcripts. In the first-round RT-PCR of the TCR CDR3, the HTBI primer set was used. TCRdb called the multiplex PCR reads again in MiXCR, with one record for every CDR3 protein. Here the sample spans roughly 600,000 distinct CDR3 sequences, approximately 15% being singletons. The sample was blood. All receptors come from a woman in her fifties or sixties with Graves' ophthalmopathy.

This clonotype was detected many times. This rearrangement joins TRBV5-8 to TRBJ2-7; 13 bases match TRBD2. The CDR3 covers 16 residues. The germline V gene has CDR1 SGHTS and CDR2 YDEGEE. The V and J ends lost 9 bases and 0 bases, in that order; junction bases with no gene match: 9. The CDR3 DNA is TGTGCCACCGCGACTAGCGGGAGGCCACACTCCTACGAGCAGTACTTC. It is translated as CATATSGRPHSYEQYF.

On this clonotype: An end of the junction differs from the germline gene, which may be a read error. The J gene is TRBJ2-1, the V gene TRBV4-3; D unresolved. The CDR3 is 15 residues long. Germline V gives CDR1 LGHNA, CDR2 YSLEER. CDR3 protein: CASSQEGSWNNKQFF. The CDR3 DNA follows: TGCGCCAGCAGCCAAGAGGGTTCGTGGAACAATAAGCAGTTCTTC.

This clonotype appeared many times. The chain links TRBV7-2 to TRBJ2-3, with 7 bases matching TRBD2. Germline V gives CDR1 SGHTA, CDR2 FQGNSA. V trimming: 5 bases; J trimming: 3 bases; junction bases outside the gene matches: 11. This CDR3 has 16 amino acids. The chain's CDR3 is CASSPPAGLVTDTQYF. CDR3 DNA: TGTGCCAGCAGCCCCCCCGCCGGACTAGTAACAGATACGCAGTATTTT.

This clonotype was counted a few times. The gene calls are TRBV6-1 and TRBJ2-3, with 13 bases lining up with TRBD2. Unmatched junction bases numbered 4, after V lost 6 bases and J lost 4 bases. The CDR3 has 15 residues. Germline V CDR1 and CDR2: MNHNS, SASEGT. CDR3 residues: CASRGLAGSSDTQYF. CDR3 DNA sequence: TGTGCCAGCAGGGGACTAGCGGGATCCTCAGATACGCAGTATTTT.

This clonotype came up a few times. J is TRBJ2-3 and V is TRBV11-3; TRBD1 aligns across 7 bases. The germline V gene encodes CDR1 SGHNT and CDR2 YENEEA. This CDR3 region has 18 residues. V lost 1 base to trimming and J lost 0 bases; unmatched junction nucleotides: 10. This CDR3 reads CASSLGLRGTASTDTQYF. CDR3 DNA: TGTGCCAGCAGCTTAGGGCTCCGTGGGACAGCTAGCACAGATACGCAGTATTTT.

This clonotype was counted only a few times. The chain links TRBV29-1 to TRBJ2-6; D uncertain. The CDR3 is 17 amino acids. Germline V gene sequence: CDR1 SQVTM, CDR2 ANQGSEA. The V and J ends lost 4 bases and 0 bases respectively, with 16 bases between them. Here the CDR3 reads CSVGLEIPFSGANVLTF. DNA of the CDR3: TGCAGCGTTGGTTTAGAGATACCCTTCTCTGGGGCCAACGTCCTGACTTTC.

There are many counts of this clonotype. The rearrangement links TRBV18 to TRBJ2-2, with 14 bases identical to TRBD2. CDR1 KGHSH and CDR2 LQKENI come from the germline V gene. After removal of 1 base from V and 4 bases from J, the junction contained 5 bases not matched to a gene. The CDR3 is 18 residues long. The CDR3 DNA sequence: TGTGCCAGCTCACCACGACTAGCGGGAGGGCCGTTCACCGGGGAGCTGTTTTTT. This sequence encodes CASSPRLAGGPFTGELFF.

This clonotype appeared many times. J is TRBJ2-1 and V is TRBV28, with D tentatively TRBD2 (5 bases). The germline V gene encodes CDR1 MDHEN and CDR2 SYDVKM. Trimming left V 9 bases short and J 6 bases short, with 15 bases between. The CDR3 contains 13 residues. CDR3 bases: TGTGCCAGTGCCCTAGCAGCCGGCAATGAGCAGTTCTTC. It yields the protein CASALAAGNEQFF.

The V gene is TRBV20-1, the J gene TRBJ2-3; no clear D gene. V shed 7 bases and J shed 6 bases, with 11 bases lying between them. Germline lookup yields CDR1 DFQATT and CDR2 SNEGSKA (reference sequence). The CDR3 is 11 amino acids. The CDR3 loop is CSVALGDTQYF. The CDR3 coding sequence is TGCAGTGTTGCCCTTGGGGATACGCAGTATTTT.

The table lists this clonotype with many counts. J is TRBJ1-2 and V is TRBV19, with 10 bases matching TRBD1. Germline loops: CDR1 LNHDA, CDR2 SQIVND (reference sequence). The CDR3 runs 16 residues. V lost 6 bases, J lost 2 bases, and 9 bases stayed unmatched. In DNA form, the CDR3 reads TGTGCCAGTAGCTACAAGGGACAGGGGAAGAACTATGGCTACACCTTC. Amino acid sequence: CASSYKGQGKNYGYTF.

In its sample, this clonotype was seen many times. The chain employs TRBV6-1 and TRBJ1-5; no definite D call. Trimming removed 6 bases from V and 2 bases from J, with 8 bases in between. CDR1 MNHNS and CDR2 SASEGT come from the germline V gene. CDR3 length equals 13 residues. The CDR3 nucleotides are TGTGCCAGCAGCCTATTTCGCAATCAGCCCCAGCATTTT. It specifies CASSLFRNQPQHF.